One T cell receptor (beta chain) is described in this entry. Trimming cost V 1 base and J 6 bases; bases outside gene matches: 7. The CDR3 is made up of 15 amino acids. Germline CDR1 is SGDLS and CDR2 is YYNGEE. The protocol was immunoSEQ multiplex PCR, while the TCRdb copy is restricted to in-frame clones and leaves out a portion. The sample yields around 160,000 clones, roughly 84% seen once. These data belong to a study of cytomegalovirus exposure and HLA in healthy donors. Study at large: Later, an analysis reported that the roughly 120 validation repertoires had used the same platform as the 550 to 750 first-cohort repertoires.

Separate from the 666-subject first cohort was the approximately 120-subject validation cohort, to which the donors belonged. This sequence originates from a man younger than 45 in good health and CMV-seropositive. The genes are TRBV9 and TRBJ2-1; 7 bases map to TRBD2. The sequencing sample was made of PBMCs. CDR3 residues: CASSVFTGGPNEQFF. The CDR3 nucleotides read TGTGCCAGCAGCGTATTCACGGGAGGTCCCAATGAGCAGTTCTTC.